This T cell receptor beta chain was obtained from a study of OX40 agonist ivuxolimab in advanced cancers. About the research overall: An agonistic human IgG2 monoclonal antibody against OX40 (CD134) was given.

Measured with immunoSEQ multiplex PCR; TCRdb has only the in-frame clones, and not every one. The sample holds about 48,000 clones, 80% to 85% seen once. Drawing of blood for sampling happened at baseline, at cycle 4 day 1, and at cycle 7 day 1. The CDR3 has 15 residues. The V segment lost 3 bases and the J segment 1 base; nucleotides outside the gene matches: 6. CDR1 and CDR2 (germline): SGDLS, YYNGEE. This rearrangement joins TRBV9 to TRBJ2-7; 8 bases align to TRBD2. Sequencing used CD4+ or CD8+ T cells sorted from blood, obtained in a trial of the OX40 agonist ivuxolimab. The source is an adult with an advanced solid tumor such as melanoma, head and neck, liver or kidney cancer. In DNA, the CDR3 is TGTGCCAGCAGCGCAAGCGGGAGCCCTTCCTACGAGCAGTACTTC. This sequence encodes CASSASGSPSYEQYF.